Sequencing of this T cell receptor beta chain was carried out in a study of cytomegalovirus exposure and HLA in healthy donors. Trimming took 5 bases from V and 5 from J, leaving 13 bases between them. The CDR3 is 14 residues long. Germline V gives CDR1 SGHTA, CDR2 FQGNSA. This PCR relied on a set of 60 Vbeta primers and 13 Jbeta primers. The assay was immunoSEQ multiplex PCR, and TCRdb's table has in-frame clones only and misses some. The repertoire table contains 50,000 to 60,000 clones. V and J are TRBV7-2 and TRBJ2-1; perhaps TRBD2 as D (7 bases). The receptor was isolated from a male donor in good health and CMV-seronegative. Sequencing was done on a sample of PBMCs. CDR3 loop: CASSGGGRNNEQFF. DNA for the CDR3: TGTGCCAGCAGCGGGGGGGGGCGCAACAATGAGCAGTTCTTC.